One and the same sample provided the 17 T cell receptor beta chains below, sequenced in a study of blood T cell repertoires in COVID-19. TCRdb's copy holds only in-frame clones and misses some; the assay was immunoSEQ multiplex PCR. The table has some 270,000 clones, roughly 84% seen once. Material for sequencing was peripheral blood. The receptors shown here come from a woman aged 40-49 years who had recovered from COVID-19.

Regarding this clone: Different DNA sequences within this sample yield the same CDR3. The chain has TRBV28 and TRBJ2-3; 11 positions match TRBD2. V lost 2 bases and J lost 3; bases outside the gene matches: 1. The CDR3 covers 15 residues. Germline CDR1 MDHEN, CDR2 SYDVKM. CDR3 loop: CASSLTSGGTDTQYF. Here the CDR3 DNA reads TGTGCCAGCAGTTTAACTAGCGGGGGTACAGATACGCAGTATTTT.

The rearrangement uses TRBV4-2 and TRBJ1-1; a weak D match, TRBD1 (5 bases). Trimming removed 0 bases from V and 10 bases from J, with 12 bases in between. The CDR3 length is 13 residues. The V gene's germline CDR1 is LGHNA and CDR2 YNFKEQ. CDR3 sequence reads: CASSQDKGALAFF. DNA for the CDR3: TGTGCCAGCAGCCAAGATAAAGGGGCGCTAGCTTTCTTT.

This clone came up a few times. CDR3 protein: CATSDPRSSGNTIYF. The CDR3 DNA follows: TGTGCCACCAGTGATCCACGGAGCTCTGGAAACACCATATATTTT. V usage is TRBV24-1 and J usage is TRBJ1-3; D is unclear. The CDR3 covers 15 residues. V lost 3 bases and J lost 0, with 8 bases in between. Germline V gives CDR1 KGHDR, CDR2 SFDVKD.

This rearrangement joins TRBV28 to TRBJ2-7; D call uncertain. V was trimmed by 1 base and J by 7 bases, leaving 5 bases between them. The CDR3 covers 11 residues. From germline, CDR1 is MDHEN and CDR2 SYDVKM. CDR3 coding DNA: TGTGCCAGCAGTTTATATCAAGAGCAGTACTTC. Encoded protein: CASSLYQEQYF.

The chain combines TRBV19 with TRBJ1-6, with D possibly being TRBD1 (5 bases). The V gene lost 7 bases and the J gene lost 6 bases, with 16 bases spanning the gap. Germline CDR1 LNHDA, CDR2 SQIVND (reference sequence). The CDR3 has 15 amino acids. CDR3: CASTPWPRGNSPLHF. CDR3 DNA sequence: TGTGCCAGTACCCCATGGCCAAGGGGTAATTCACCCCTCCACTTT.

This clone was found once. V and J are TRBV3-1 (or the pseudogene TRBV3-2) and TRBJ2-7; TRBD1 might be the D (5 bases). Germline CDR1 reads LGHDT; CDR2 reads YNNKEL (reference sequence). The V end was cut by 1 base, the J end by 2 bases, with 9 bases between. The CDR3 sequence is 14 residues long. In DNA, the CDR3 is TGTGCCAGCAGCCAAGGTGGGGCCACCTACGAGCAGTACTTC. It encodes CASSQGGATYEQYF.

V and J are TRBV4-2 and TRBJ2-6; possible D gene TRBD1, 6 bases. Germline CDR1 and CDR2: LGHNA and YNFKEQ. The germline V and J ends were trimmed by 2 bases and 0 bases, with 8 bases remaining between them. This CDR3 contains 16 residues. The CDR3 protein is CASSQLQGSGANVLTF. The CDR3 DNA is TGTGCCAGCAGCCAATTACAGGGCTCTGGGGCCAACGTCCTGACTTTC.

The chain carries TRBV5-1 and TRBJ2-5; TRBD1 might be the D (6 bases). CDR3 length: 13 residues. Trimming took off 4 bases at V and 1 base at J, with 8 bases between the two ends. CDR1 is SGHRS and CDR2 is YFSETQ in the germline V gene. CDR3 amino acids: CASSGQTQETQYF. CDR3 nucleotides: TGCGCCAGCAGCGGACAGACCCAAGAGACCCAGTACTTC. Complete variable domain (other parts from reference TRBV5-1 and TRBJ2-5): KAGVTQTPRYLIKTRGQQVTLSCSPISGHRSVSWYQQTPGQGLQFLFEYFSETQRNKGNFPGRFSGRQFSNSRSEMNVSTLELGDSALYLCASSGQTQETQYFGPGTRLLVL.

The chain combines TRBV9 with TRBJ1-4; 7 nucleotides line up with TRBD1. CDR1 SGDLS and CDR2 YYNGEE come from the germline V gene. This CDR3 is 15 amino acids long. J was trimmed by 2 bases and V by 1 base; bases with no gene match: 2. This CDR3 is CASSVLQGTNEKLFF. The CDR3, as DNA: TGTGCCAGCAGCGTACTACAGGGGACTAATGAAAAACTGTTTTTT.

V gene TRBV12-3 or TRBV12-4 combines with J gene TRBJ1-6; the D gene is possibly TRBD1 (5 bases). The CDR3 has 13 amino acids. V lost 5 bases and J 7 bases, leaving 9 bases between the germline ends. CDR3 residues: CASSPQGNSPLHF. The CDR3 coding sequence is TGTGCCAGCAGTCCTCAGGGAAATTCACCCCTCCACTTT.

This clone was counted a single time. The same CDR3 also results from other DNA sequences found in this sample. The chain is built from TRBV5-1 and TRBJ1-1, with 9 bases aligning to TRBD1. The trim removed 5 bases at V and 0 bases at J, leaving 8 bases unmatched. The germline gives CDR1 SGHRS, CDR2 YFSETQ. CDR3 length: 16 amino acids. The CDR3 DNA is TGCGCCAGCAGTCCTGGGACAGGGATCATGAACACTGAAGCTTTCTTT. It specifies CASSPGTGIMNTEAFF.

This clone was recorded at least ten times. The gene calls are TRBV7-9 and TRBJ2-3, with 10 bases that match TRBD1. V shed 3 bases, J shed 6 bases, and the junction held 6 bases outside the gene matches. Germline CDR1 and CDR2: SEHNR and FQNEAQ (reference sequence). The CDR3 has 15 residues. The DNA of the CDR3 is TGTGCCAGCAGCTTCGGACAGGGGGAGGGCGATACGCAGTATTTT. Its translation: CASSFGQGEGDTQYF.

The chain is built from TRBV2 and TRBJ1-5; D not resolved. Germline loops: CDR1 SNHLY, CDR2 FYNNEI. CDR3 size: 13 residues. Trimming removed 8 bases at V and 0 bases at J, with 8 bases between. The CDR3 here is CASGRYSNQPQHF. CDR3 bases: TGTGCCAGCGGGAGATATAGCAATCAGCCCCAGCATTTT. The full variable domain, completed using reference TRBV2 and TRBJ1-5, is EPEVTQTPSHQVTQMGQEVILRCVPISNHLYFYWYRQILGQKVEFLVSFYNNEISEKSEIFDDQFSVERPDGSNFTLKIRSTKLEDSAMYFCASGRYSNQPQHFGDGTRLSIL.

This clone appeared a single time. V and J are TRBV6-5 and TRBJ2-7, with D tentatively TRBD1 (6 bases). Germline values: CDR1 MNHEY, CDR2 SVGAGI. V lost 6 bases and J 3 bases, leaving 15 bases between the germline ends. The CDR3 loop spans 14 amino acids. CDR3 protein: CASRASQGRYEQYF. Written as DNA, the CDR3 is TGTGCCAGCAGGGCGTCCCAGGGGCGCTACGAGCAGTACTTC.

The V gene is TRBV5-8, the J gene TRBJ1-2, with a weak D call TRBD1 (6 bases). Trimming shortened V by 4 bases and J by 4 bases, and 23 bases separated the two germline ends. The CDR3 has 17 amino acids. The V gene's germline CDR1 is SGHTS and CDR2 YDEGEE. DNA for the CDR3: TGTGCCAGCAGCCCAGGCGCCGGGACACACCTCGGCTATGGCTACACCTTC. As protein: CASSPGAGTHLGYGYTF.

This chain joins TRBV7-2 and TRBJ1-5; D unresolved. CDR3 length equals 15 residues. Trimming removed 2 bases from V and 1 base from J, with 9 bases in between. CDR1 and CDR2 (germline): SGHTA, FQGNSA. CDR3: CASSLRGLSNQPQHF. CDR3 in DNA: TGTGCCAGCAGCTTAAGAGGGCTGAGCAATCAGCCCCAGCATTTT.

The V and J genes are TRBV29-1 and TRBJ1-1; D might be TRBD1 (6 bases). V gave up 2 bases and J gave up 4 bases, with 14 bases separating them. CDR1 is SQVTM, CDR2 ANQGSEA, per germline. The CDR3 has 14 amino acids. The CDR3 region has the DNA TGCAGCGTTGAAAGGGGGTTGTTCTCCACTGAAGCTTTCTTT. It encodes CSVERGLFSTEAFF.